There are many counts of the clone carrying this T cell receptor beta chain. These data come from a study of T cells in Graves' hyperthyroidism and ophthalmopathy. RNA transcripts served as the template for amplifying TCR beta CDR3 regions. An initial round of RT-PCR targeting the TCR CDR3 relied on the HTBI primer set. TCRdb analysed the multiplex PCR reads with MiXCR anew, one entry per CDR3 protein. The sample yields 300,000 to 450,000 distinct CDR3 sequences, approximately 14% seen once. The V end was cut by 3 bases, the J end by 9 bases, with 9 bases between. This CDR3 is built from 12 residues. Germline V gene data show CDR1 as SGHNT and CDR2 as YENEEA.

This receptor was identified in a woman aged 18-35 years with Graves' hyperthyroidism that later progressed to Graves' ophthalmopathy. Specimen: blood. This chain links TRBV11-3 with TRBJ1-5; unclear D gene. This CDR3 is CASSFNRGPQHF. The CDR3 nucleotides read TGTGCCAGCAGCTTTAACCGGGGGCCCCAGCATTTT.